This TCR beta chain was profiled in a study of cytomegalovirus exposure and HLA in healthy donors. Study overall: The 90 to 150 validation repertoires and the approximately 690 first-cohort repertoires shared a platform, a later analysis reported.

Notes on this clone: Its antigen is unknown.

Broader study findings: In the roughly 120 validation repertoires, a later analysis found that first-cohort TCR clusters tended to co-occur.

The trim removed 6 bases at V and 0 bases at J, leaving 10 bases unmatched. This CDR3 region has 16 residues. Germline CDR1 reads MDHEN; CDR2 reads SYDVKM. Using immunoSEQ multiplex PCR, the repertoire was profiled, and TCRdb retains in-frame clones only, with some absent. The sample has around 250,000 clones, almost 90% seen once; the top ten hold approximately 0.34%. J is TRBJ1-2 and V is TRBV28, with 7 bases aligning to TRBD1. What was sequenced was PBMCs. The clonotype comes from a woman under 30 in good health and CMV-seronegative. CDR3 protein: CASSWAGGTPNYGYTF. The CDR3 DNA sequence: TGTGCCAGCAGCTGGGCAGGGGGTACCCCTAACTATGGCTACACCTTC.